A single sample gave rise to the 13 T cell receptor beta chains below, sequenced in a study of OX40 agonist ivuxolimab in advanced cancers. The library was obtained by the immunoSEQ multiplex PCR assay. Here the immuneACCESS table is served through TCRdb, limited to in-frame sequences with V and J called. Missing clones are a known gap in these copies; in checked studies unresolved V genes cover under half, and the rest lacks a known reason. For this sample there are approximately 66,000 clones; around 84% appear just once. The ten top clones hold about 0.82% of the sample. The sample here was CD4+ or CD8+ T cells sorted from blood, taken in a trial of the OX40 agonist ivuxolimab. These receptors were taken from an adult with an advanced solid tumor such as melanoma, head and neck, liver or kidney cancer.

The chain recombines TRBV11-3 with TRBJ1-1, with D hard to call. Trimming pared 0 bases from V and 2 bases from J, leaving 10 bases between. The CDR3 totals 15 residues. CDR1 is SGHNT and CDR2 is YENEEA in the germline V gene. As DNA, the CDR3 is TGTGCCAGCAGCTTAGACGGAGGCGAAAACACTGAAGCTTTCTTT. It codes for CASSLDGGENTEAFF.

The chain combines TRBV11-2 with TRBJ2-2; TRBD2 aligns across 8 bases. Losses at the gene ends were 1 base for V and 0 bases for J; bases not matched to a gene: 4. The CDR3 has 17 residues. CDR1 is SGHAT, CDR2 FQNNGV, per germline. In nucleotides, the CDR3 is TGTGCCAGCAGCTTAGGTTATAGCGGGACGAACACCGGGGAGCTGTTTTTT. It specifies CASSLGYSGTNTGELFF.

This clone was counted once. The chain combines TRBV6-5 with TRBJ2-1, with D perhaps matching TRBD2 (5 bases). Germline V gives CDR1 MNHEY, CDR2 SVGAGI. This CDR3 is 15 amino acids long. V was clipped by 0 bases and J by 0 bases, with 6 bases between them. The CDR3 bases are TGTGCCAGCAGTTACTCAGGGAGCTCCTACAATGAGCAGTTCTTC. Residues: CASSYSGSSYNEQFF.

This clone was seen only once. The DNA of the CDR3 is TGTGCCAGCTCACCGGGACAGGGGGGTTCACCCCTCCACTTT. Protein product: CASSPGQGGSPLHF. The V call is TRBV18, the J call TRBJ1-6, with TRBD1 identical over 11 bases. Germline-derived CDR1 and CDR2 are KGHSH and LQKENI. This CDR3 region has 14 residues. J was trimmed by 9 bases and V by 3 bases; bases with no gene match: 1.

The chain uses TRBV30 and TRBJ1-5; D remains ambiguous. From germline, CDR1 is GTSNPN and CDR2 SVGIG (reference sequence). CDR3 length: 13 residues. V was pared by 0 bases and J by 7 bases, with 10 bases between. In DNA, the CDR3 is TGTGCCTGGAGTGTCCGAGGGAACCAGCCCCAGCATTTT. This sequence encodes CAWSVRGNQPQHF.

V usage is TRBV11-2 and J usage is TRBJ2-3; D gene ambiguous. V lost 5 bases, J lost 6 bases, and 15 bases lay in between. CDR3 length: 14 residues. Per the germline V gene, CDR1 is SGHAT and CDR2 is FQNNGV. CDR3 in DNA: TGTGCCAGCAGCCCTATTAAGGGTGACGATACGCAGTATTTT. Encoded protein: CASSPIKGDDTQYF.

Only one count was recorded for this clone. This chain joins TRBV5-1 and TRBJ2-2; maybe TRBD1 (6 bases). CDR1 and CDR2 (germline): SGHRS, YFSETQ. The CDR3 contains 13 residues. Trimming removed 4 bases from V and 6 bases from J, with 10 bases in between. The CDR3: CASSVQGAGELFF. For the CDR3, the DNA is TGCGCCAGCAGCGTACAGGGTGCCGGGGAGCTGTTTTTT.

The chain employs TRBV19 and TRBJ1-1; the D gene is possibly TRBD1 (6 bases). The CDR3 extends over 14 amino acids. In germline, CDR1 is LNHDA, CDR2 SQIVND (reference sequence). Trimming shortened V by 7 bases and J by 1 base, and 13 bases separated the two germline ends. The DNA of the CDR3 is TGTGCCAGTATGGAGGGGGGTGGGAACACTGAAGCTTTCTTT. It codes for CASMEGGGNTEAFF.

The rearrangement uses TRBV28 and TRBJ2-3, with 8 bases aligning to TRBD1. CDR1 MDHEN and CDR2 SYDVKM come from the germline V gene. The V segment lost 4 bases and the J segment 4 bases; nucleotides outside the gene matches: 7. The CDR3 covers 15 residues. CDR3 protein: CASSSPGGDADTQYF. DNA of the CDR3: TGTGCCAGCAGTTCTCCAGGGGGCGACGCAGATACGCAGTATTTT.

This clone showed up just a few times. The chain combines TRBV7-9 with TRBJ1-1; D remains unclear. V gave up 6 bases and J gave up 5 bases, with 7 bases separating them. The germline V gene encodes CDR1 SEHNR and CDR2 FQNEAQ (reference sequence). The CDR3 totals 11 residues. The DNA of the CDR3 is TGTGCCAGCAGTCGAAGGACTGAAGCTTTCTTT. Protein: CASSRRTEAFF.

The chain uses TRBV7-9 and TRBJ1-5, with D unresolved. Trimming shortened V by 4 bases and J by 6 bases, and 7 bases separated the two germline ends. Germline V lookup: CDR1 SEHNR, CDR2 FQNEAQ (reference sequence). CDR3 length: 12 amino acids. The CDR3, as DNA: TGTGCCAGCAGCTCAACGAGTCAGCCCCAGCATTTT. It codes for CASSSTSQPQHF.

V gene TRBV7-9 combines with J gene TRBJ2-1; TRBD2 matches 11 bases. The V segment lost 4 bases and the J segment 6 bases; nucleotides outside the gene matches: 8. The germline V gene has CDR1 SEHNR and CDR2 FQNEAQ (reference sequence). The CDR3 extends over 16 amino acids. CDR3 loop: CASSYPIAGGANEQFF. CDR3 sequence (DNA): TGTGCCAGCAGCTACCCTATAGCGGGGGGGGCCAATGAGCAGTTCTTC.

The chain carries TRBV4-1 and TRBJ1-2; D gene uncertain. V was pared by 0 bases and J by 8 bases, with 13 bases between. The germline V gene encodes CDR1 MGHRA and CDR2 YSYEKL. There are 14 residues in the CDR3. CDR3 sequence (DNA): TGCGCCAGCAGCCAAGACCCGGGGAGCCGGGGCTACACCTTC. Translation gives CASSQDPGSRGYTF.